This T cell receptor beta chain originates from a study of radiotherapy plus CTLA-4 blockade in lung cancer listed by TCRdb under 2018. For context, the study as a whole: Objective responses occurred in roughly 19% of enrolled patients, and 30% to 40% achieved disease control.

Remarks on this clone: Its antigen remains undetermined. Base-call qualities are not available, and no considerably larger clone is one nucleotide away.

The library relied on the immunoSEQ multiplex PCR assay. TCRdb mirrors the immuneACCESS table, restricted to in-frame sequences. Some clones are absent from its copies; in checked studies, under half trace to an unresolved V gene, and the reason for the others is unknown. The sample table lists some 46,000 clones, approximately 77% of them with a count of one. The ten largest clones take up under 3% of the sample. Points the paper makes about the study in general: The strongest predictors of response were reported to be early dynamic shifts in blood T cell clones along with a rise in serum interferon-beta following radiation. After treatment with radiotherapy and ipilimumab, TCR clones that originated in tumors expanded in peripheral blood.

V drops 5 bases and J drops 5 bases, leaving 12 bases in between. As encoded in the germline V gene (reference sequence), CDR1 is SEHNR while CDR2 is FQNEAQ. Taken from cysteine to phenylalanine, the CDR3 has 13 residues. CDR3 DNA is the only sequence kept; it has 39 bases, read in frame from the first base. In this study, focal radiation therapy paired with CTLA-4 blockade (ipilimumab) was tested in patients who had chemo-refractory metastatic non-small-cell lung cancer. The V and J genes are TRBV7-9 and TRBJ1-1; confidence is insufficient to name the D gene. Sequenced here: peripheral blood, sampled from a patient treated with radiotherapy plus ipilimumab. This TCR was sampled from a human donor with non-small cell lung cancer whose response to radiotherapy plus ipilimumab could not be evaluated. DNA sequence: TGTGCCAGCAGCCCAGCGGGAGGAACTGAAGCTTTCTTT. This translates into CASSPAGGTEAFF.